This entry lists 6 T cell receptor beta chains sequenced from one sample in a study of cytomegalovirus exposure and HLA in healthy donors listed by TCRdb under 2017. Libraries were prepared through the immunoSEQ multiplex PCR assay. For the multiplex PCR, a mixture combining 60 forward primers for TCR Vbeta segments and 13 reverse primers for TCR Jbeta segments was used. TCRdb's version of the immuneACCESS table is confined to in-frame rearrangements and falls short of the full clone set. An unresolved V gene accounts for under half of the shortfall where checked; the remainder is of unknown origin. The sample table shows about 150,000 clones, and roughly 70% are seen once. Around 4.2% of the sample is taken by the ten largest. Sequencing was done on a sample of PBMCs. Receptor source: a man aged 55 to 70 in good health and CMV-seronegative.

The V gene is TRBV2, the J gene TRBJ2-2, with TRBD2 as a possible D gene (5 bases). The length of the CDR3 is 16 residues. The ends were cut back, 4 bases at V and 2 bases at J, with 14 bases in the middle. Germline V gene data show CDR1 as SNHLY and CDR2 as FYNNEI. The CDR3 sequence is CASSVRRAANTGELFF. The CDR3 DNA sequence: TGTGCCAGCAGTGTCAGGCGGGCAGCCAACACCGGGGAGCTGTTTTTT.

This clone has a handful of counts. The chain has TRBV27 and TRBJ2-3; D unclear. V dropped 5 bases and J dropped 0 bases, with 12 bases sitting between them. CDR1 MNHEY and CDR2 SMNVEV come from the germline V gene (reference sequence). This CDR3 has 15 amino acids. CDR3 nucleotide sequence: TGTGCCAGCAGTCCCACGGAGCGTAGCACAGATACGCAGTATTTT. Translation: CASSPTERSTDTQYF.

The CDR3 DNA follows: TGTGCCAGCAGTGCATCTATAGGGGGCAGCTATGGCTACACCTTC. Encoded protein: CASSASIGGSYGYTF. This rearrangement joins TRBV6-1 to TRBJ1-2; 7 bases line up with TRBD1. The length of the CDR3 is 15 residues. CDR1 and CDR2 from the germline V gene are MNHNS and SASEGT. The junction had 9 bases not matched to a gene; V was cut back by 4 bases and J by 4 bases.

CDR3 residues: CASRSGLASDEQFF. Written as DNA, the CDR3 is TGTGCCAGCAGATCCGGACTAGCGTCCGATGAGCAGTTCTTC. V usage is TRBV5-4 and J usage is TRBJ2-1, with 9 bases matching TRBD2. There are 14 residues in the CDR3. The ends lost 5 bases at V and 8 bases at J; junction bases unmatched: 8. CDR1 and CDR2 (germline): SGHNT, YYREEE (reference sequence). Looking up the rest from reference TRBV5-4 and TRBJ2-1 gives the full variable domain: ETGVTQSPTHLIKTRGQQVTLRCSSQSGHNTVSWYQQALGQGPQFIFQYYREEENGRGNFPPRFSGLQFPNYSSELNVNALELDDSALYLCASRSGLASDEQFFGPGTRLTVL.

This clone was detected only once. The chain recombines TRBV5-1 with TRBJ1-5, with 7 positions matching TRBD1. Germline values: CDR1 SGHRS, CDR2 YFSETQ. V dropped 4 bases and J dropped 3; count of bases not matched to a gene: 7. This CDR3 has 15 residues. The CDR3, as DNA: TGCGCCAGCAGCGCCTCCGGGACAGACAATCAGCCCCAGCATTTT. Amino acid sequence: CASSASGTDNQPQHF.

The chain has TRBV11-2 and TRBJ2-7; a weak D match, TRBD2 (6 bases). Per the germline V gene, CDR1 is SGHAT and CDR2 is FQNNGV. Trimming cost V 1 base and J 3 bases, with 13 bases left between them. The CDR3 totals 15 residues. The CDR3 protein is CASSLVPSVGYEQYF. DNA of the CDR3: TGTGCCAGCAGCTTAGTTCCTAGCGTTGGCTACGAGCAGTACTTC.